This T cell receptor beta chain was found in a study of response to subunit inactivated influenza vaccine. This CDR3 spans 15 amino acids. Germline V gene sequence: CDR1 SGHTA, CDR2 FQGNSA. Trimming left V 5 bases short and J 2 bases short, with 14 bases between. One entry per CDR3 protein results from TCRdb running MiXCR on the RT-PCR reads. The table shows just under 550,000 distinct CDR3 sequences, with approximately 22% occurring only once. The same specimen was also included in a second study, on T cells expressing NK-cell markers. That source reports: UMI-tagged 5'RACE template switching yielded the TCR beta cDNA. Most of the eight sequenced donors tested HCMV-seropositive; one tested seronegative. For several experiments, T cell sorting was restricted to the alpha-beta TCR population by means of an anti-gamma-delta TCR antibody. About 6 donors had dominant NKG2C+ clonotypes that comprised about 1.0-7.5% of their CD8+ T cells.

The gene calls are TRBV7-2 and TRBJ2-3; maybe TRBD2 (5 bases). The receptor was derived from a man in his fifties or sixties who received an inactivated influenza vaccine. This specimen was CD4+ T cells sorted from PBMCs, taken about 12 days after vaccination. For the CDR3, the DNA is TGTGCCAGCAGCGGACTCGGAGATCACACAGATACGCAGTATTTT. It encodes CASSGLGDHTDTQYF.